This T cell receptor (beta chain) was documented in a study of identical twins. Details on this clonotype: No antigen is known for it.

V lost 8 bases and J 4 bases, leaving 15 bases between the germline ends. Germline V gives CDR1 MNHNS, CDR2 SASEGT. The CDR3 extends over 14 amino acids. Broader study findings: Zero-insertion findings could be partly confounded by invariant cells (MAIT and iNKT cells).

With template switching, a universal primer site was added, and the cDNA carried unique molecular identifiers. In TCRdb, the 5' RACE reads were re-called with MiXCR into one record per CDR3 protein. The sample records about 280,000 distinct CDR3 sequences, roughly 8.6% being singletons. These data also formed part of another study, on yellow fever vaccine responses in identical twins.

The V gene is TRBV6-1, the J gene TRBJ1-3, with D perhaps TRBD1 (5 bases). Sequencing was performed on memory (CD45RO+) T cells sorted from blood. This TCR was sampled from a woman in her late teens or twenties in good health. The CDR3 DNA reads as TGTGCCAGCTACCTGGCAGGGTCCGGAAACACCATATATTTT. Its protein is CASYLAGSGNTIYF.